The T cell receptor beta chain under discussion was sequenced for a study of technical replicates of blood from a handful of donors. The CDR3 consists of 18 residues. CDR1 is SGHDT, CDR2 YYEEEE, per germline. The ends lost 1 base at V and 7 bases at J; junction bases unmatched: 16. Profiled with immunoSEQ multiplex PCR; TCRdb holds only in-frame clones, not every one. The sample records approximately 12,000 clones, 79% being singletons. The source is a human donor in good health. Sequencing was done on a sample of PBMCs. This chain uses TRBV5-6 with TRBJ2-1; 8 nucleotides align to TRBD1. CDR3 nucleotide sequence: TGTGCCAGCAGCTTGTCTCCTTGGGGAACAGGGGGTGGGAATGAGCAGTTCTTC. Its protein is CASSLSPWGTGGGNEQFF. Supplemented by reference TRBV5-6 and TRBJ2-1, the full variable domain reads DAGVTQSPTHLIKTRGQQVTLRCSPKSGHDTVSWYQQALGQGPQFIFQYYEEEERQRGNFPDRFSGHQFPNYSSELNVNALLLGDSALYLCASSLSPWGTGGGNEQFFGPGTRLTVL.